This is a list of T cell receptor beta chains from one sample in a study of technical replicates of blood from a handful of donors. Assay used: immunoSEQ multiplex PCR; TCRdb lists only in-frame clones, some missing. The data show around 85,000 clones, approximately 94% seen once. Sequencing input: T cells isolated from PBMCs. The receptors were gathered from a human donor in good health. Each CDR3 is given with its conserved first and last residue. A clone size is listed for some rows: how often the clone was seen (once, few, many), or a class if it is expanded.

V gene	clone size	J gene	CDR3 protein
TRBV11-2	.	TRBJ2-3	CASSLAPLLAGGPRDTQYF
TRBV18	.	TRBJ2-3	CASSIWVANTDTQYF
TRBV28	.	TRBJ1-5	CASSLANSNQPQHF
TRBV5-1	.	TRBJ1-2	CASSLVGGEGYTF
TRBV7-9	.	TRBJ1-1	CASSFEGDTEAFF
TRBV19	.	TRBJ2-2	CASSIVWRPTGELFF
TRBV6-5	.	TRBJ1-6	CASRQDSTNSPLHF
TRBV29-1	.	TRBJ2-2	CSVGIGLAVTGELFF
TRBV2	once	TRBJ2-2	CASSEALGQGLRELFF
TRBV25-1	.	TRBJ1-2	CASTQWGGQGPYGYTF
TRBV10-3	.	TRBJ1-1	CAISESIIWGGDTGPEAFF
TRBV11-3	once	TRBJ1-1	CASSNQGENTEAFF
TRBV4-1	once	TRBJ2-2	CASSQFWTSGGAITGELFF
TRBV18	.	TRBJ1-1	CASSPFGVENTEAFF
TRBV2	.	TRBJ2-5	CASRLGGETQYF
TRBV28	.	TRBJ2-7	CASSQAHGFSYEQYF
TRBV6-6	.	TRBJ2-5	CASSYTGGRETQYF
TRBV28	.	TRBJ1-5	CASSRGGDSNQPQHF
TRBV5-1	.	TRBJ1-1	CASSSGTETLNTEAFF
TRBV7-9	.	TRBJ1-1	CASSLGGQGWNTEAFF
TRBV5-1	.	TRBJ2-1	CASKAGGPSDEQFF
TRBV7-9	.	TRBJ2-1	CASSLSGERSEQFF
TRBV4-2	.	TRBJ2-7	CASSQELAGGVEQYF
TRBV6-5	once	TRBJ1-2	CASSSEGANYGYTF
TRBV6-5	.	TRBJ2-7	CASSKTDSYEQYF
TRBV6-5	.	TRBJ1-1	CASSYAEGDTEAFF
TRBV28	.	TRBJ1-1	CASSFGGLMNTEAFF
TRBV30	.	TRBJ1-5	CAWSPIPTGPNQPQHF
TRBV25-1	.	TRBJ1-3	CASGGGSGKTRNTIYF
TRBV19	.	TRBJ1-1	CASSIAGGSEAFF
TRBV30	.	TRBJ2-6	CAWGTGAGANVLTF
TRBV27	.	TRBJ2-1	CASSRTGGNEQFF
TRBV6-5	.	TRBJ2-1	CASSISGGYNEQFF
TRBV29-1	.	TRBJ2-3	CSVVHQGWDTQYF
TRBV28	once	TRBJ2-2	CASSSGQKPGELFF
TRBV30	.	TRBJ1-5	CAWSVMTGGNQPQHF
TRBV23-1	.	TRBJ2-3	CASSPFEHDRPTSTDTQYF
TRBV11-2	.	TRBJ2-5	CASSLVGGFILETQYF
TRBV6-4	.	TRBJ1-1	CASSALGGSTEAFF
TRBV21-1	.	TRBJ1-1	CASSNRWGQGAGRKTEAFF
TRBV30	.	TRBJ1-1	CAWSVRGGEAFF
TRBV29-1	.	TRBJ2-1	CSGGQGSYNEQFF
TRBV27	.	TRBJ1-1	CASSLDWNTEAFF
TRBV19	.	TRBJ1-2	CASSPIQGYYGYTF
TRBV19	.	TRBJ1-5	CASSRGEQPQHF
TRBV10-3	.	TRBJ1-5	CAISESLSGTADQPQHF
TRBV11-3	.	TRBJ2-7	CASSLDRTGDYEQYF
TRBV5-4	.	TRBJ2-5	CASSSSGVSGQETQYF
TRBV29-1	.	TRBJ2-5	CSASWGRRETQYF
TRBV4-2	.	TRBJ2-1	CASSQEEGAYNEQFF
TRBV19	.	TRBJ2-1	CASSIGGEQFF
TRBV19	.	TRBJ2-7	CASSEWTSGGLYEQYF
TRBV28	.	TRBJ2-2	CASSVRTGGTGELFF
TRBV27	once	TRBJ1-3	CASSSINEASAGGYSGNTIYF